The clone carrying this T cell receptor beta chain has just a few counts. The germline V and J ends were trimmed by 2 bases and 0 bases, with 25 bases remaining between them. This CDR3 is built from 19 residues. The germline gives CDR1 GTSNPN, CDR2 SVGIG (reference sequence). This entry belongs to a study of T cells in Graves' hyperthyroidism and ophthalmopathy. Study at large: The initial diagnosis was the point when peripheral blood was collected, ahead of any treatment.

There were TCR beta CDR3 regions amplified from RNA transcripts. The HTBI set primed first-round TCR CDR3 RT-PCR. A single record per CDR3 protein comes from TCRdb applying MiXCR to the multiplex PCR reads. The table includes about 590,000 distinct CDR3 sequences, approximately 15% detected once. The receptor was derived from a woman aged 30 to 39 with Graves' hyperthyroidism. The specimen was blood. This chain links TRBV30 with TRBJ1-1, with D tentatively TRBD1 (5 bases). CDR3 protein: CAWSSPDWGITRMNTEAFF. The CDR3 DNA reads as TGTGCCTGGAGTTCGCCCGATTGGGGGATTACCCGGATGAACACTGAAGCTTTCTTT.